Listed below are T cell receptor beta chains from one sample, sequenced in a study of long-term antiretroviral therapy in people with HIV. Clones were read by immunoSEQ multiplex PCR, and TCRdb kept only the in-frame ones, dropping some. The sample lists under 20,000 clones, 91% occurring once. Specimen: unsorted PBMCs, collected 3 years after starting antiretroviral therapy. These receptors were collected from a middle-aged man with HIV. Each CDR3 is given without its conserved first and last residue.

v_gene	len	j_gene	CDR3aa
TRBV9	12	TRBJ2-3	ASSVEGSTDTQY
TRBV7-8	13	TRBJ2-1	ASSLGAVIYNEQF
TRBV6-6	13	TRBJ1-1	ASSYRTGANTEAF
TRBV9	12	TRBJ1-2	ASSLGQGHYGYT
TRBV21-1	8	TRBJ1-2	ASRRTAGR
TRBV19	11	TRBJ1-5	ASSIVRNQPQH
TRBV7-9	14	TRBJ1-2	ASSFFPTRGDYGYT
TRBV30	11	TRBJ1-5	AWSATDREPQH
TRBV5-1	11	TRBJ2-3	ASSLAAADTQY
TRBV7-8	13	TRBJ2-6	ASSLGGSGANVLT
TRBV5-4	10	TRBJ1-2	ASSLGSYGYT
TRBV15	15	TRBJ2-3	ATSRPFSRGRADTQY
TRBV5-1	13	TRBJ2-3	ASSLGQGPPDTQY
TRBV27	14	TRBJ1-2	ASSFSGTKRNYGYT
TRBV18	13	TRBJ2-1	ASSPSAGLYNEQF
TRBV28	11	TRBJ1-1	ASSPQGLIEAF
TRBV6-4	12	TRBJ1-4	ASSNGTANEKLF